Described below is a single T cell receptor beta chain sequence and its context. The antigen is undetermined. The PCR was carried out with 60 Vbeta primers and 13 Jbeta primers. The method was immunoSEQ multiplex PCR; TCRdb's version includes in-frame clones alone and lacks a portion of them. Its table records 93,000 or so clones. The sample is drawn from a study of cytomegalovirus exposure and HLA in healthy donors. Study-wide results and caveats: Among TCR beta chains, those listed as cytomegalovirus-associated numbered over 150. In vitro experiments confirmed that a few CMV-associated chains were specific for CMV antigens. Sequencing probably produced one cluster of sequence variants that were highly shared.

V was shortened by 0 bases and J by 2 bases, with 9 bases between the two germline ends. The CDR3 totals 15 residues. Germline V lookup: CDR1 MNHNS, CDR2 SASEGT. The V call is TRBV6-1, the J call TRBJ2-3, with no clear D. The receptor was isolated from a man aged 35 to 55 in good health and CMV-seronegative. The sequenced material came from PBMCs. The CDR3 sequence: CASSEAPPYTDTQYF. CDR3 sequence (DNA): TGTGCCAGCAGTGAAGCCCCTCCCTACACAGATACGCAGTATTTT.